This is a list of T cell receptor beta chains from one sample in a study of control samples from healthy donors and cancer patients. Clones were sequenced by immunoSEQ multiplex PCR, and TCRdb holds only the in-frame ones, with some missing. The table includes 70,000 or so clones, about 93% detected once. Sequencing was done on a sample of blood. Receptors were obtained from a woman aged 35 to 49 in good health. The CDR3 runs from the conserved cysteine through the conserved F or W.

j_call v_call cdr3_aa
TRBJ2-1 TRBV24-1 CATSDPGLANEQFF
TRBJ2-2 TRBV2 CASSEWGRGNTGELFF
TRBJ2-7 TRBV15 CATSRGHRGLSYEQYF
TRBJ2-3 TRBV29-1 CSVAGTGPPDTQYF
TRBJ2-1 TRBV12-5 CASGLGQGQSWEQFF
TRBJ2-1 TRBV12-3/TRBV12-4 CASSFSGNNEQFF
TRBJ2-3 TRBV6-5 CASSSRGSGRKDTQYF
TRBJ2-5 TRBV28 CASSLRGETQYF
TRBJ1-5 TRBV14 CASSQVRTLNSNQPQHF
TRBJ2-3 TRBV6-5 CASRLAGGTDTQYF
TRBJ2-7 TRBV7-8 CASSLGHRREYEQYF
TRBJ2-1 TRBV4-3 CASSPSGGAVYEQFF
TRBJ1-5 TRBV19 CASTLDGQGHYSNQPQHF
TRBJ1-6 TRBV7-3 CASSSGTGGNSPLHF
TRBJ2-7 TRBV28 CASSNVVRRPYEQYF
TRBJ2-5 TRBV11-2 CASSLARTGGTETQYF
TRBJ2-7 TRBV2 CASSSTGKYEQYF
TRBJ2-5 TRBV7-3 CASSFLGGPDKETQYF
TRBJ1-2 TRBV6-2/TRBV6-3 CASSIDREYGYTF
TRBJ2-2 TRBV24-1 CATSELTGMGDTGELFF
TRBJ1-3 TRBV28 CASIQEGAGNTIYF
TRBJ1-4 TRBV9 CASSVDPVNEKLFF
TRBJ1-5 TRBV24-1 CATSVPARLVDTQPQHF
TRBJ2-1 TRBV5-1 CASSFDRDGLLIEQFF
TRBJ2-3 TRBV2 CASWGTGTGKDTQYF
TRBJ2-1 TRBV5-5 CASSLRTSGGAFQFF
TRBJ1-1 TRBV5-6 CASSLVQGDEAFF
TRBJ1-2 TRBV5-1 CASSPSDYYGYTF
TRBJ1-6 TRBV6-4 CASSDSLTSGTLHF
TRBJ2-7 TRBV27 CASSLVHGGGPYEQYF
TRBJ1-4 TRBV5-6 CASSSGGGKLFF
TRBJ1-4 TRBV7-6 CASSRQGMSEKLFF
TRBJ2-2 TRBV6-2/TRBV6-3 CASSPSLAATGTGELFF
TRBJ1-2 TRBV27 CASSSPRAGSGYTF
TRBJ1-5 TRBV6-6 CASSYGRGQPQHF
TRBJ2-4 TRBV7-9 CASSLSLAVRAKNIQYF